One T cell receptor beta chain is described in this entry. The CDR3 is 16 residues long. With 0 bases clipped from V and 2 bases from J, the junction kept 7 bases outside the gene matches. Germline V gene data show CDR1 as MNHEY and CDR2 as SVGAGI. The sample comes from a study of blood T cell repertoires in COVID-19. Turning to the study itself: From the United States, Italy and Spain came samples of acute and convalescent COVID-19. In each case, the material was cDNA or gDNA derived from T cells, B-cell-depleted T cells, or PBMCs.

Study processing details: Counts of nucleated cells, estimated from reference gene primer amplification, were obtained. Using immunoSEQ multiplex PCR, the repertoire was profiled, and TCRdb retains in-frame clones only, with some absent. The V and J calls and clone size were taken over from that table, and D and trimming were inferred from the DNA. Of roughly 98,000 clones in the sample, almost 95% were seen once. The chain joins TRBV6-5 to TRBJ2-7, with 7 bases that match TRBD1. This TCR was recovered from a woman aged 55-70 years with active COVID-19. The material sequenced was peripheral blood. The CDR3 region has the DNA TGTGCCAGCAGTTACTCCGATGGGGACAGAGCCTACGAGCAGTACTTC. This translates into CASSYSDGDRAYEQYF.